Included here is one TCR beta chain sequence, with context. Participants came from some 26 US areas, aged roughly 18 to 100 years. Participants' own reports of clinical history determined their cohort assignment. Here immunoSEQ multiplex PCR was the method, and the copy in TCRdb shows in-frame clones only, minus some. The sample lists 350,000 to 450,000 clones; 85% to 90% were seen once. The sample originates from a study of blood T cell repertoires in COVID-19. Looking at the study overall: The origin of the acute and convalescent COVID-19 samples was the United States, Italy and Spain.

Germline V CDR1 and CDR2: MGHRA, YSYEKL. The CDR3 spans 16 residues. With 3 bases removed from V and 1 base from J, the gap between germline ends came to 12 bases. The chain carries TRBV4-1 and TRBJ1-4; tentative D call: TRBD1 (5 bases). The receptor was isolated from a young man who had recovered from COVID-19. Material for sequencing was PBMCs or T cells enriched from blood (not recorded which). CDR3 nucleotide sequence: TGCGCCAGCAGCCAGCCCCAGGGCCGAACTAATGAAAAACTGTTTTTT. Protein sequence: CASSQPQGRTNEKLFF.